This T cell receptor beta chain was observed in a study of a mutant IDH1 vaccine in newly diagnosed glioma. Study as a whole: Vaccinations were initiated 4-6 weeks following radiotherapy alone, or were given together with temozolomide cycles. Most had both radiotherapy and temozolomide beforehand; others had only one.

Indicated time point: week 35, safety follow-up. A single vaccine dose contained 300 ug of mutant IDH1 20-mer peptide, and topical imiquimod was used with it. Patients, over weeks 1, 3, 5, 7, 11, 15, 19 and 23, received a total of eight vaccinations. Produced via immunoSEQ multiplex PCR; TCRdb's table is partial and in-frame only. The repertoire has tens of thousands of clones, approximately 80% of them found once; the top ten carry approximately 5.5%. As concerns this clone: What it binds is not known.

Looked up from germline, CDR1 is MNHNS and CDR2 is SASEGT. This CDR3 has 11 amino acids. Trimming removed 8 bases at V and 5 bases at J, with 7 bases between. V usage is TRBV6-1 and J usage is TRBJ1-5; D is ambiguous. The sequence derives from a woman in her 50s with glioma. The sequencing used PBMCs, collected from a glioma patient whose treatment included an IDH1 peptide vaccine. The CDR3 spells CASSVDQPQHF. CDR3 nucleotides: TGTGCCAGCTCGGTCGATCAGCCCCAGCATTTT.